The 15 T cell receptor beta chains reported below all come from one sample, sequenced in a study of T cells in women clearing cervical HPV infection. Profiled with immunoSEQ multiplex PCR; TCRdb holds only in-frame clones, not every one. This sample's table has some 20,000 clones. Sequencing was performed on blood buffy coat. The receptors shown here come from a woman aged 18-70 years with a cervical HPV16 infection that either progressed to CIN3+ or cleared (not recorded which).

Worth noting for this clone: The read terminates 3 residues before the CDR3 end, so the remaining end is supplied by the germline J gene. The chain employs TRBV7-2 and TRBJ1-2, with a possible D match to TRBD1 (5 bases). There are 13 residues in the CDR3. Germline V CDR1 and CDR2: SGHTA, FQGNSA. Partial CDR3 DNA: TGTGCCAGCAGCTTAAGGGGAGAAAATGAC. It translates to CASSLRGEND. The whole CDR3 region reads CASSLRGENDYTF.

Concerning this clone: The observed sequence ends 3 residues before the CDR3 terminus, with the missing tail filled in from the germline J gene. The chain carries TRBV5-4 and TRBJ2-1; TRBD1 matches at 9 bases. V trimming: 4 bases; J trimming: 6 bases; junction bases outside the gene matches: 8. The CDR3 is 15 residues long. Germline CDR1 and CDR2: SGHNT and YYREEE (reference sequence). This chain's CDR3 is CASSPRDRVPNEQFF. The CDR3 bases that were read are TGTGCCAGCAGCCCCCGGGACAGGGTCCCCAATGAG.

Concerning this clone: The missing CDR3 end, 3 residues past where the read stops, is filled in from the germline J gene. J is TRBJ1-1 and V is TRBV20-1; a weak D match, TRBD1 (6 bases). Germline V gene sequence: CDR1 DFQATT, CDR2 SNEGSKA (reference sequence). CDR3 length: 17 residues. Trimming took 0 bases from V and 1 from J, leaving 18 bases between them. The CDR3 region is CSARDQGSEFSNTEAFF. The CDR3 DNA, read in part, is TGCAGTGCTAGAGATCAGGGGTCGGAATTTTCGAACACTGAA.

In the case of this clone: Germline is not matched at one junction end, which may reflect a read error. The read falls 3 residues short of the CDR3 end, and the missing part is taken from the germline J gene. Other DNA sequences in the same sample also yield this CDR3. The rearrangement joins TRBV2 to TRBJ1-3, with a weak D call TRBD1 (5 bases). CDR1 and CDR2 from the germline V gene are SNHLY and FYNNEI. This CDR3 has 14 amino acids. CDR3 bases read: TGTGCCAGCAGGGGGCCTTACACTGGAAACACT. Protein: CASRGPYTGNT. In full, the CDR3 is CASRGPYTGNTIYF.

Points on this clone: Coverage ceases 3 residues before the CDR3 finishes, and the germline J gene fills in the end. The chain couples TRBV2 to TRBJ1-1, with 7 bases fitting TRBD1. CDR1 SNHLY and CDR2 FYNNEI come from the germline V gene. The CDR3 has 16 residues. The CDR3 DNA, read in part, is TGTGCCAGCAGTGCCCGGACAGGCGGGACCCATAACGAG. This sequence encodes CASSARTGGTHNE. The whole CDR3 protein reads CASSARTGGTHNEAFF.

Regarding this clone: The read halts 3 residues ahead of the CDR3 end, with the missing end drawn from the germline J gene. The chain has TRBV14 and TRBJ2-2; no definite D call. The CDR3 loop spans 14 amino acids. Per germline, CDR1 SGHDN and CDR2 FVKESK. Trimming removed 1 base from V and 1 base from J, with 4 bases in between. The part of the CDR3 DNA that was read is TGTGCCAGCAGCCAAGTCTTGAACACCGGGGAG. Its protein product is CASSQVLNTGE. The full-length CDR3 reads as CASSQVLNTGELFF.

In regard to this clone: The read ends 3 residues shy of where the CDR3 ends; the end is completed using the germline J gene. This chain links TRBV2 with TRBJ1-6; TRBD1 might be the D (5 bases). The V end was cut by 5 bases, the J end by 5 bases, with 10 bases between. There are 14 residues in the CDR3. Per the germline V gene, CDR1 is SNHLY and CDR2 is FYNNEI. The CDR3 here is CASSQGRNNSPLHF. Incomplete CDR3 DNA: TGTGCCAGCAGTCAGGGCCGAAATAATTCACCC.

Notes on this clone: Read coverage stops 3 residues before the CDR3 terminus; the germline J gene supplies the remainder. The rearrangement uses TRBV6-4 and TRBJ1-4; no firm D call. Deletions cut 4 bases from V and 1 base from J, with 7 bases between. CDR3 length: 14 amino acids. Germline-derived CDR1 and CDR2 are MRHNA and SNTAGT. CDR3 DNA (partial): TGTGCCAGCAGTGCCCCAGGAACTAATGAAAAA. Its translation: CASSAPGTNEK. The entire CDR3 protein is CASSAPGTNEKLFF.

Comments on this clone: The read ends 3 residues early relative to the CDR3; the germline J gene fills the gap. J is TRBJ1-5 and V is TRBV7-9; 9 positions agree with TRBD1. This CDR3 is 15 amino acids long. The germline V gene encodes CDR1 SEHNR and CDR2 FQNEAQ (reference sequence). V shed 5 bases, J shed 4 bases, and the junction held 6 bases outside the gene matches. The sequenced CDR3 bases are TGTGCCAGCAGCCCGATCGGACAGGGGAATCAGCCC. Translated: CASSPIGQGNQP. The whole CDR3 sequence is CASSPIGQGNQPQHF.

To note about this clone: The CDR3 goes on 3 residues after the read ends, and that part is filled in from the germline J gene. This sequence joins TRBV7-9 and TRBJ1-6; TRBD1 matches 10 bases. The CDR3 extends over 14 amino acids. Per the germline V gene, CDR1 is SEHNR and CDR2 is FQNEAQ (reference sequence). V lost 5 bases and J lost 7; bases outside the gene matches: 2. The CDR3 loop reads CASSPDRGNSPLHF. The sequenced part of the CDR3 DNA is TGTGCCAGCAGCCCGGACAGGGGGAATTCACCC.

Worth noting for this clone: The read falls 3 residues short of the CDR3 end, and the missing part is taken from the germline J gene. This chain joins TRBV19 and TRBJ2-5; 9 bases are a match to TRBD1. Germline V lookup: CDR1 LNHDA, CDR2 SQIVND (reference sequence). With 3 bases clipped from V and 1 base from J, the junction kept 3 bases outside the gene matches. The CDR3 is 15 residues long. The part of the CDR3 DNA that was read is TGTGCCAGTAGTATTCAACAGGGGGCCCAAGAGACC. It yields the protein CASSIQQGAQET. The entire CDR3 sequence reads CASSIQQGAQETQYF.

Note on this clone: Read sequence stops 3 residues before the CDR3 end, and the germline J gene provides the missing end. V usage is TRBV11-2 and J usage is TRBJ2-5; D is unresolved. Trimming left V 1 base short and J 3 bases short, with 6 bases between. Germline-derived CDR1 and CDR2 are SGHAT and FQNNGV. CDR3 length equals 13 residues. The CDR3 loop is CASSLGQKETQYF. The CDR3 DNA, read in part, is TGTGCCAGCAGCTTAGGTCAGAAAGAGACC.

A remark on this clone: The observed sequence ends 3 residues before the CDR3 terminus, with the missing tail filled in from the germline J gene. The chain employs TRBV19 and TRBJ2-3, with D possibly matching TRBD2 (7 bases). CDR1 LNHDA and CDR2 SQIVND come from the germline V gene (reference sequence). V lost 6 bases and J lost 1, with 11 bases in between. The CDR3 loop spans 14 amino acids. The CDR3 sequence: CASREGGGTDTQYF. The CDR3 bases that were read are TGTGCCAGTAGGGAAGGGGGGGGCACAGATACG.

The CDR3 bases that were read are TGCGCCAGCAGCCCTCGGACAGGCACTAATGAA. Its translation is CASSPRTGTNE. The full CDR3 sequence reads CASSPRTGTNEAFF. This chain uses TRBV4-1 with TRBJ1-1; TRBD1 matches 7 bases. The read ends 3 residues before the CDR3 terminus; that terminus is restored from the germline J gene. V shed 4 bases and J 7 bases; nucleotides not matched to a gene: 9. Per the germline V gene, CDR1 is MGHRA and CDR2 is YSYEKL. This CDR3 has 14 amino acids.

In regard to this clone: The read comes to an end 3 residues before the CDR3 does, leaving the germline J gene to fill in the end. The rearrangement links TRBV20-1 to TRBJ1-5; D may be TRBD1 (6 bases). The CDR3 is made up of 15 amino acids. V gave up 3 bases and J gave up 4 bases, with 16 bases separating them. Germline values: CDR1 DFQATT, CDR2 SNEGSKA (reference sequence). The sequenced part of the CDR3 DNA is TGCAGTGCTAGGGGGAATTTGGGGACAAATCAGCCC. It codes for CSARGNLGTNQP. The entire CDR3 is CSARGNLGTNQPQHF.